This TCR beta chain came from a study of a mutant IDH1 vaccine in newly diagnosed glioma. Whole-study results and caveats: Whatever changes occurred in top peripheral T cell clonotypes seemed unrelated to pseudoprogression. Patients mounted vaccine-induced immune responses in approximately 94% of cases.

As concerns this clone: Its antigen is as yet unknown.

CDR3 length equals 18 residues. Germline V gene lookup returns CDR1 MDHEN and CDR2 SYDVKM. V lost 2 bases and J lost 2; bases outside the gene matches: 10. Libraries were prepared by immunoSEQ multiplex PCR; TCRdb keeps only in-frame clonotypes and omits some of them. The sample lists around 78,000 clones; 90% to 95% were seen once. Time point indicated: week 5, during vaccination. Every vaccine dose comprised 300 ug of mutant IDH1 20-mer peptide plus topical imiquimod. This receptor was identified in a woman between 45 and 65 years old with glioma. This sample comprised PBMCs, obtained from a glioma patient whose treatment included an IDH1 peptide vaccine. The chain has TRBV28 and TRBJ2-1; 9 bases are shared with TRBD2. The chain's CDR3 is CASSLGLGTSPPYNEQFF. The CDR3 DNA sequence: TGTGCCAGCAGTTTAGGTCTAGGGACTAGCCCACCCTACAATGAGCAGTTCTTC. Full variable domain (rest looked up from reference TRBV28 and TRBJ2-1): DVKVTQSSRYLVKRTGEKVFLECVQDMDHENMFWYRQDPGLGLRLIYFSYDVKMKEKGDIPEGYSVSREKKERFSLILESASTNQTSMYLCASSLGLGTSPPYNEQFFGPGTRLTVL.